The 20 T cell receptor beta chains in this list originate from one sample, sequenced in a study of blood T cell repertoires in COVID-19. Here immunoSEQ multiplex PCR was the method, and the copy in TCRdb shows in-frame clones only, minus some. The data show 200,000 to 300,000 clones, about four fifths seen once. Specimen: peripheral blood. Receptors were obtained from a woman in her 70s with acute or convalescent COVID-19.

This chain joins TRBV24-1 and TRBJ1-2; 7 bases map to TRBD1. This CDR3 comprises 14 residues. Germline-derived CDR1 and CDR2 are KGHDR and SFDVKD. J was trimmed by 2 bases and V by 3 bases; bases with no gene match: 2. The CDR3 region has the DNA TGTGCCACCAGTGATAGACAGGGAAACTATGGCTACACCTTC. Encoded protein: CATSDRQGNYGYTF.

This sequence joins TRBV29-1 and TRBJ1-4; unclear D gene. Trimming took 7 bases from V and 7 from J, leaving 7 bases between them. CDR1 is SQVTM and CDR2 is ANQGSEA in the germline V gene. The CDR3 length is 10 residues. The DNA for the CDR3 is TGCAGCGGTGGCGGTGAAAAACTGTTTTTT. It translates to CSGGGEKLFF.

In nucleotides, the CDR3 is TGTGCCAGCAGTTTACAGGGAACCCCCCAGCATTTT. Its protein is CASSLQGTPQHF. The gene calls are TRBV28 and TRBJ1-5, with a possible D match to TRBD1 (5 bases). The germline CDR1 and CDR2 sequences are MDHEN and SYDVKM. There are 12 residues in the CDR3. V was clipped by 2 bases and J by 10 bases, with 9 bases between them.

This clone was observed once. The chain joins TRBV18 to TRBJ1-5; TRBD1 matches at 9 bases. This CDR3 is 17 amino acids long. CDR1 is KGHSH and CDR2 is LQKENI in the germline V gene. The V segment lost 4 bases and the J segment 3 bases; nucleotides outside the gene matches: 10. In DNA, the CDR3 is TGTGCCAGCTCACTGACCGGGGGACAGGGACTCAATCAGCCCCAGCATTTT. This gives the protein CASSLTGGQGLNQPQHF.

The chain has TRBV7-9 and TRBJ1-1; 7 nucleotides line up with TRBD1. The V and J ends lost 5 bases and 2 bases, in that order; junction bases with no gene match: 8. The CDR3 is 15 residues long. Germline V gives CDR1 SEHNR, CDR2 FQNEAQ (reference sequence). The CDR3 loop reads CASSPWTGRNTEAFF. CDR3 in DNA: TGTGCCAGCAGCCCATGGACAGGCCGAAACACTGAAGCTTTCTTT. The whole variable domain, remainder taken from reference TRBV7-9 and TRBJ1-1, is DTGVSQNPRHKITKRGQNVTFRCDPISEHNRLYWYRQTLGQGPEFLTYFQNEAQLEKSRLLSDRFSAERPKGSFSTLEIQRTEQGDSAMYLCASSPWTGRNTEAFFGQGTRLTVV.

The chain's CDR3 is CASSQETGLTDTQYF. CDR3 nucleotides: TGTGCCAGCAGCCAAGAGACAGGGCTTACAGATACGCAGTATTTT. The chain employs TRBV7-2 and TRBJ2-3; 7 nucleotides agree with TRBD1. CDR1 is SGHTA, CDR2 FQGNSA, per germline. Losses at the gene ends were 5 bases for V and 3 bases for J; bases not matched to a gene: 8. The CDR3 covers 15 residues.

The rearrangement joins TRBV28 to TRBJ2-1, with a possible D match to TRBD2 (6 bases). Germline-derived CDR1 and CDR2 are MDHEN and SYDVKM. V lost 7 bases and J lost 2, with 18 bases in between. This CDR3 comprises 16 residues. The CDR3 DNA sequence: TGTGCCAGCACAGGGCCGGGGACTGGTGCCTACAATGAGCAGTTCTTC. Amino acids: CASTGPGTGAYNEQFF.

The chain uses TRBV6-5 and TRBJ1-6; D is perhaps TRBD1 (6 bases). The CDR3 runs 16 residues. Germline loops: CDR1 MNHEY, CDR2 SVGAGI. Trimming shortened V by 0 bases and J by 9 bases, and 15 bases separated the two germline ends. The CDR3 protein is CASSYSTSPRGSPLHF. Written as DNA, the CDR3 is TGTGCCAGCAGTTACTCGACTTCCCCCAGGGGTTCACCCCTCCACTTT.

V and J are TRBV7-2 and TRBJ2-7; possible D gene TRBD1, 5 bases. The V end lost 5 bases, the J end lost 0 bases, and 14 bases lay between the germline ends. The length of the CDR3 is 15 residues. Looked up from germline, CDR1 is SGHTA and CDR2 is FQGNSA. The CDR3 DNA is TGTGCCAGCAGCCAACAGGCCCTTCCCTCCTACGAGCAGTACTTC. It translates to CASSQQALPSYEQYF.

V and J are TRBV20-1 and TRBJ2-1, with 9 bases that match TRBD1. The CDR3 sequence is 16 residues long. Germline CDR1 and CDR2: DFQATT and SNEGSKA (reference sequence). The trim removed 3 bases at V and 5 bases at J, leaving 11 bases unmatched. CDR3 sequence (DNA): TGCAGTGCTAGTTCCCCGGGACAGGGAGTCGACAATGAGCAGTTCTTC. This codes for CSASSPGQGVDNEQFF.

In its sample, this clone was seen a few times. The J gene is TRBJ1-2, the V gene TRBV7-9, with TRBD1 identical over 7 bases. The CDR3 extends over 12 amino acids. CDR1 is SEHNR, CDR2 FQNEAQ, per germline (reference sequence). The trim removed 7 bases at V and 6 bases at J, leaving 5 bases unmatched. The CDR3 coding sequence is TGTGCCAGCACCTCAGGGGGACATGGCTACACCTTC. Translation gives CASTSGGHGYTF.

The V and J genes are TRBV19 and TRBJ1-2; D perhaps matches TRBD1 (6 bases). The CDR3 loop spans 14 amino acids. V lost 10 bases and J lost 3, with 18 bases in between. Germline assignment: CDR1 LNHDA and CDR2 SQIVND (reference sequence). CDR3 bases: TGTGCCACCAAAATCGCGGCAGGGGACTATGGCTACACCTTC. This sequence encodes CATKIAAGDYGYTF.

This chain uses TRBV4-3 with TRBJ1-2; 9 bases map to TRBD1. The CDR3 sequence is 16 residues long. Looked up from germline, CDR1 is LGHNA and CDR2 is YSLEER. V was clipped by 4 bases and J by 8 bases; unmatched bases: 14. CDR3 DNA sequence: TGCGCCAGCAGCCTCCAAGCCTGGACAGGGGCCTACGGCTACACCTTC. This sequence encodes CASSLQAWTGAYGYTF.

CDR3 protein: CASSFGAGGLGNQPQHF. CDR3 nucleotide sequence: TGTGCCAGCAGCTTCGGGGCCGGAGGGCTGGGTAATCAGCCCCAGCATTTT. J is TRBJ1-5 and V is TRBV7-9; a weak D match, TRBD1 (5 bases). The germline V gene has CDR1 SEHNR and CDR2 FQNEAQ (reference sequence). V lost 3 bases, J lost 4 bases, and 19 bases lay in between. This CDR3 has 17 amino acids. Full variable domain (rest looked up from reference TRBV7-9 and TRBJ1-5): DTGVSQNPRHKITKRGQNVTFRCDPISEHNRLYWYRQTLGQGPEFLTYFQNEAQLEKSRLLSDRFSAERPKGSFSTLEIQRTEQGDSAMYLCASSFGAGGLGNQPQHFGDGTRLSIL.

V is TRBV12-3 or TRBV12-4 and J is TRBJ1-2; 7 nucleotides match TRBD1. The CDR3 extends over 12 amino acids. Trimming cost V 7 bases and J 7 bases; bases outside gene matches: 6. CDR3 loop: CASTAQGGGYTF. CDR3 DNA sequence: TGTGCCAGCACCGCCCAGGGGGGTGGCTACACCTTC.

This sequence joins TRBV20-1 and TRBJ1-5, with D tentatively TRBD1 (6 bases). The germline V gene has CDR1 DFQATT and CDR2 SNEGSKA (reference sequence). Trimming stripped 3 bases from V and 6 bases from J, with 12 bases between. The CDR3 spans 13 residues. The CDR3 protein is CSASNTGTQPQHF. CDR3 nucleotide sequence: TGCAGTGCTAGTAATACAGGGACTCAGCCCCAGCATTTT.

The J gene is TRBJ1-6, the V gene TRBV18; the D gene is possibly TRBD1 (6 bases). V was trimmed by 3 bases and J by 10 bases, leaving 16 bases between them. The CDR3 contains 15 residues. Germline values: CDR1 KGHSH, CDR2 LQKENI. CDR3 protein: CASSPGAGAISPLHF. CDR3 in DNA: TGTGCCAGCTCACCGGGAGCAGGGGCAATATCACCCCTCCACTTT.

The CDR3 loop is CASTRGRARSEAFF. CDR3 in DNA: TGTGCCAGCACCCGTGGGAGGGCGCGGTCTGAAGCTTTCTTT. The J gene is TRBJ1-1, the V gene TRBV2, with D uncertain. The CDR3 is 14 residues long. Germline loops: CDR1 SNHLY, CDR2 FYNNEI. The V gene lost 7 bases and the J gene lost 6 bases, with 18 bases spanning the gap.

The V gene is TRBV4-3, the J gene TRBJ1-3, with D possibly matching TRBD1 (6 bases). The germline V gene has CDR1 LGHNA and CDR2 YSLEER. Between the trimmed V and J ends, which lost 4 bases and 0 bases, there was a span of 22 bases. There are 19 residues in the CDR3. The CDR3 coding sequence is TGCGCCAGCAGCCCTTCAGGGCCAGGGGCATTTCTCTCTGGAAACACCATATATTTT. Translation: CASSPSGPGAFLSGNTIYF.

The J gene is TRBJ1-5, the V gene TRBV5-1; a weak D match, TRBD1 (6 bases). CDR1 and CDR2 (germline): SGHRS, YFSETQ. This CDR3 comprises 15 residues. Trimming left V 5 bases short and J 2 bases short, with 14 bases between. This CDR3 reads CASRTGLSGNQPQHF. The CDR3 region has the DNA TGCGCCAGCAGGACAGGCCTAAGCGGCAATCAGCCCCAGCATTTT.